This T cell receptor beta chain was sequenced for a study of blood T cell repertoires in COVID-19. Study-level information: Collection of acute and convalescent COVID-19 samples took place in the United States, Italy and Spain. Sources were T cells, B-cell-depleted T cells, or PBMCs; the material itself was cDNA or gDNA.

This CDR3 has 17 amino acids. Germline V gene data show CDR1 as LNHDA and CDR2 as SQIVND (reference sequence). The V and J ends lost 7 bases and 0 bases, in that order; junction bases with no gene match: 13. Original methodology: Scientists estimated how many nucleated cells there were by amplifying reference gene primers. Produced via immunoSEQ multiplex PCR; TCRdb's table is partial and in-frame only. The V and J calls and clone size come from that table; D and trimming were worked out from the DNA. The repertoire holds approximately 70,000 clones, about 88% seen once, with about 4% in the top ten.

Sequencing was done on a sample of peripheral blood. The chain is built from TRBV19 and TRBJ2-7; 9 bases map to TRBD1. The clonotype originates from a man between 65 and 85 years old with active COVID-19. The CDR3 bases are TGTGCCAGTAACTGGGGAAAACAGGGGGCCTGCTCCTACGAGCAGTACTTC. This codes for CASNWGKQGACSYEQYF.